This T cell receptor (beta chain) was captured by sequencing in a study of OX40 agonist ivuxolimab in advanced cancers. Study as a whole: Ivuxolimab, an agonist antibody against OX40 (CD134), was given to patients. Patients achieving partial responses numbered three: one hepatocellular carcinoma case and two cutaneous melanoma cases.

V was shortened by 4 bases and J by 2 bases, with 8 bases between the two germline ends. Germline V gene sequence: CDR1 SGHVS, CDR2 FQNEAQ. The CDR3 spans 13 residues. Overall study findings and caveats: Averaged across samples, CD8+ T cells carried more expanded clones than CD4+ did. CD4+ and CD8+ blood T cells expanded clonally by week 6 at 0.1 to 3.0 mg/kg.

Sequencing used immunoSEQ multiplex PCR; TCRdb keeps in-frame clones, though not all of them. Of over 100,000 clones listed, about 94% are singletons. As for this clone: Its antigen is unidentified.

Sequences were derived from CD4+ or CD8+ T cells sorted from blood, sampled in a trial of the OX40 agonist ivuxolimab. V usage is TRBV7-8 and J usage is TRBJ1-1, with D unresolved. The clonotype comes from an adult with an advanced solid tumor such as melanoma, head and neck, liver or kidney cancer. The CDR3 DNA follows: TGTGCCAGCAGCTCGGACGGTAACACTGAAGCTTTCTTT. This sequence encodes CASSSDGNTEAFF. The full variable domain, its missing parts supplied by reference TRBV7-8 and TRBJ1-1, is GAGVSQSPRYKVAKRGQDVALRCDPISGHVSLFWYQQALGQGPEFLTYFQNEAQLDKSGLPSDRFFAERPEGSVSTLKIQRTQQEDSAVYLCASSSDGNTEAFFGQGTRLTVV.